Following are 25 T cell receptor beta chains from one sample sequenced in a study of PD-1 blockade in classical Hodgkin lymphoma. Some clones are missing from TCRdb's copy, which holds only in-frame ones; the method was immunoSEQ multiplex PCR. The sample carries more than 140,000 clones, 78% recorded once. Relapses following autologous stem cell transplantation were seen in all patients, with brentuximab vedotin exposure varying. The sequenced sample was peripheral blood mononuclear cells (PBMCs), obtained before the second cycle of nivolumab. These receptors originate from a human donor with classical Hodgkin lymphoma.

In this sample, this clone turned up a few times. The gene calls are TRBV5-6 and TRBJ1-2; no definite D call. Germline V CDR1 and CDR2: SGHDT, YYEEEE. This CDR3 is built from 14 residues. The V end was cut by 0 bases, the J end by 5 bases, with 11 bases between. The CDR3 sequence: CASSLGKGPYGYTF. The DNA for the CDR3 is TGTGCCAGCAGCTTGGGGAAGGGTCCTTATGGCTACACCTTC. Full variable domain (rest looked up from reference TRBV5-6 and TRBJ1-2): DAGVTQSPTHLIKTRGQQVTLRCSPKSGHDTVSWYQQALGQGPQFIFQYYEEEERQRGNFPDRFSGHQFPNYSSELNVNALLLGDSALYLCASSLGKGPYGYTFGSGTRLTVV.

This clone was observed at least ten times. The CDR3 is CSVVPMNTEAFF. In DNA form, the CDR3 reads TGCAGCGTTGTCCCCATGAACACTGAAGCTTTCTTT. J is TRBJ1-1 and V is TRBV29-1; no reliable D call. The germline V gene has CDR1 SQVTM and CDR2 ANQGSEA. With 4 bases removed from V and 0 bases from J, the gap between germline ends came to 6 bases. The CDR3 runs 12 residues.

The genes are TRBV6-5 and TRBJ2-7; D is ambiguous. Germline V CDR1 and CDR2: MNHEY, SVGAGI. Trimming removed 7 bases from V and 0 bases from J, with 16 bases in between. This CDR3 region has 15 residues. As DNA, the CDR3 is TGTGCCAGCATCCCCTACGACGGATACTCCTACGAGCAGTACTTC. This translates into CASIPYDGYSYEQYF.

In DNA, the CDR3 is TGTGCCAGCAGCTTGGGTGGGGATCAGCCCCAGCATTTT. This encodes CASSLGGDQPQHF. V is TRBV5-4 and J is TRBJ1-5; D call uncertain. The ends were cut back, 0 bases at V and 5 bases at J, with 6 bases in the middle. The CDR3 is made up of 13 amino acids. CDR1 SGHNT and CDR2 YYREEE come from the germline V gene (reference sequence).

V gene TRBV21-1 combines with J gene TRBJ2-1; the tabulated D call, TRBD2, remains unverified against the DNA. TRBV21-1 is described as a pseudogene. The CDR3 covers 13 residues. CDR3: CASSRRGNNEQFF. DNA of the CDR3: TGTGCCAGCAGCAGGAGAGGGAACAATGAGCAGTTCTTC.

The genes are TRBV2 and TRBJ2-5; 13 nucleotides line up with TRBD2. V lost 7 bases and J lost 5; bases outside the gene matches: 10. The V gene's germline CDR1 is SNHLY and CDR2 FYNNEI. This CDR3 region has 16 residues. The CDR3 reads CASTGLAGVSVETQYF. The CDR3 nucleotides are TGTGCCAGCACCGGACTAGCGGGAGTATCAGTGGAGACCCAGTACTTC.

V is TRBV6-6 and J is TRBJ1-1; D is undetermined. This CDR3 is 16 amino acids long. Trimming took 6 bases from V and 4 from J, leaving 21 bases between them. CDR1 is MNHNY and CDR2 is SVGAGI in the germline V gene (reference sequence). CDR3 sequence: CASRTHDTASPTEAFF. The CDR3 DNA is TGTGCCAGCAGAACCCACGATACAGCCTCCCCCACTGAAGCTTTCTTT.

This chain joins TRBV25-1 and TRBJ1-5, with 7 bases that match TRBD1. After removal of 4 bases from V and 5 bases from J, the junction contained 11 bases not matched to a gene. Germline V gene data show CDR1 as MGHDK and CDR2 as SYGVNS. This CDR3 contains 16 residues. Written as DNA, the CDR3 is TGTGCCAGCAGTGGGCCGACAGGGAAGCTGGATCAGCCCCAGCATTTT. Protein product: CASSGPTGKLDQPQHF.

This clone was detected many times. This chain joins TRBV19 and TRBJ1-2; a possible D gene is TRBD1 (5 bases). The CDR3 sequence is 14 residues long. In germline, CDR1 is LNHDA, CDR2 SQIVND (reference sequence). Trimming took off 7 bases at V and 0 bases at J, with 12 bases between the two ends. The CDR3 spells CASNSDTSNYGYTF. The CDR3, as DNA: TGTGCCAGTAACTCGGACACCTCTAACTATGGCTACACCTTC.

A few counts support this clone. The chain's CDR3 is CASRGTGFQPQHF. The CDR3 DNA follows: TGTGCCAGCAGGGGGACAGGGTTCCAGCCCCAGCATTTT. This sequence joins TRBV6-1 and TRBJ1-5, with 9 bases matching TRBD1. Germline V lookup: CDR1 MNHNS, CDR2 SASEGT. After removal of 6 bases from V and 7 bases from J, the junction contained 4 bases not matched to a gene. This CDR3 contains 13 residues.

The chain links TRBV7-2 to TRBJ2-3, with a tentative D call TRBD2 (5 bases). The CDR3 is 15 amino acids. Germline values: CDR1 SGHTA, CDR2 FQGNSA. V lost 4 bases and J lost 6, with 17 bases in between. The CDR3 DNA sequence: TGTGCCAGCAGCTCCAGGACGGGAAGGGCCGATACGCAGTATTTT. This codes for CASSSRTGRADTQYF.

This sequence joins TRBV19 and TRBJ2-3, with D uncertain. V was clipped by 7 bases and J by 0 bases, with 8 bases between them. This CDR3 comprises 13 residues. Germline CDR1 reads LNHDA; CDR2 reads SQIVND (reference sequence). DNA for the CDR3: TGTGCCAGTAAAACTACTAGCACAGATACGCAGTATTTT. Its protein product is CASKTTSTDTQYF.

The chain recombines TRBV6-6 with TRBJ1-6; 7 bases are a match to TRBD1. Germline V gene sequence: CDR1 MNHNY, CDR2 SVGAGI (reference sequence). The V segment lost 2 bases and the J segment 9 bases; nucleotides outside the gene matches: 10. The CDR3 loop spans 16 amino acids. The CDR3 loop reads CASSYTTTGAGSPLHF. As DNA, the CDR3 is TGTGCCAGCAGTTACACTACAACAGGGGCGGGTTCACCCCTCCACTTT.

The CDR3 reads CASSLFSSGTTYEQYF. The CDR3 bases are TGTGCCAGCAGTTTATTTTCTAGCGGGACGACCTACGAGCAGTACTTC. V and J are TRBV27 and TRBJ2-7; 9 bases fit TRBD2. The CDR3 is 16 amino acids. J gave up 2 bases and V 1 base, and 6 bases lay outside the gene matches. CDR1 MNHEY and CDR2 SMNVEV come from the germline V gene (reference sequence).

V usage is TRBV28 and J usage is TRBJ1-1; D unresolved. There are 11 residues in the CDR3. The ends were cut back, 8 bases at V and 4 bases at J, with 8 bases in the middle. Germline V lookup: CDR1 MDHEN, CDR2 SYDVKM. CDR3 coding DNA: TGTGCCAGCCACAGCTCCACTGAAGCTTTCTTT. Amino acids: CASHSSTEAFF.

The chain is built from TRBV6-6 and TRBJ1-2; 8 bases align to TRBD1. Trimming cost V 8 bases and J 7 bases; bases outside gene matches: 6. Germline V gene data show CDR1 as MNHNY and CDR2 as SVGAGI (reference sequence). The CDR3 consists of 12 residues. Here the CDR3 reads CASGRQGFGYTF. The CDR3 DNA reads as TGTGCCAGCGGTCGACAGGGGTTTGGCTACACCTTC.

This chain joins TRBV5-1 and TRBJ2-1, with a possible D match to TRBD2 (6 bases). V shed 4 bases and J shed 5 bases, with 13 bases lying between them. This CDR3 contains 14 residues. Germline CDR1 and CDR2: SGHRS and YFSETQ. This chain's CDR3 is CASSLAGGDNEQFF. In DNA form, the CDR3 reads TGCGCCAGCAGCCTGGCTGGAGGGGACAATGAGCAGTTCTTC.

The chain employs TRBV5-4 and TRBJ1-4; D unresolved. V shed 0 bases and J shed 7 bases, with 13 bases lying between them. The CDR3 consists of 15 residues. Germline V gene sequence: CDR1 SGHNT, CDR2 YYREEE (reference sequence). The CDR3 loop is CASSLEEFPSEKLFF. Written as DNA, the CDR3 is TGTGCCAGCAGCTTGGAGGAATTCCCATCTGAAAAACTGTTTTTT.

The chain joins TRBV13 to TRBJ2-3, with D possibly matching TRBD2 (5 bases). There are 17 residues in the CDR3. Per the germline V gene, CDR1 is PRHDT and CDR2 is FYEKMQ (reference sequence). Deletions cut 5 bases from V and 4 bases from J, with 22 bases between. Here the CDR3 DNA reads TGTGCCAGCAGCCCCATGGGCGGCGGAGCCGGGGCAGATACGCAGTATTTT. Translated, it gives CASSPMGGGAGADTQYF. Based on the CDR3 plus reference TRBV13 and TRBJ2-3, the full variable domain is AAGVIQSPRHLIKEKRETATLKCYPIPRHDTVYWYQQGPGQDPQFLISFYEKMQSDKGSIPDRFSAQQFSDYHSELNMSSLELGDSALYFCASSPMGGGAGADTQYFGPGTRLTVL.

About this clone: Other DNA sequences from this sample encode an identical CDR3 as well. The chain joins TRBV6-5 to TRBJ2-7; TRBD1 matches at 7 bases. CDR3 length equals 13 residues. V was clipped by 9 bases and J by 2 bases; unmatched bases: 7. Germline values: CDR1 MNHEY, CDR2 SVGAGI. The CDR3 is CASSRDSTYEQYF. DNA for the CDR3: TGTGCCAGTAGTCGGGACAGTACCTACGAGCAGTACTTC.

The chain has TRBV29-1 and TRBJ2-4; 8 bases are shared with TRBD1. Germline trimming cut 4 bases from V and 1 base from J; bases unmatched to any gene: 3. This CDR3 region has 14 residues. Germline V CDR1 and CDR2: SQVTM, ANQGSEA. The CDR3 nucleotides are TGCAGCGTTGGGACAGGGCTGGCCAAAAACATTCAGTACTTC. Translation: CSVGTGLAKNIQYF. Full variable domain (outside the CDR3, taken from reference TRBV29-1 and TRBJ2-4): SAVISQKPSRDICQRGTSLTIQCQVDSQVTMMFWYRQQPGQSLTLIATANQGSEATYESGFVIDKFPISRPNLTFSTLTVSNMSPEDSSIYLCSVGTGLAKNIQYFGAGTRLSVL.

The chain is built from TRBV5-1 and TRBJ2-7, with no clear D. Germline assignment: CDR1 SGHRS and CDR2 YFSETQ. The CDR3 is 14 amino acids. With 0 bases removed from V and 7 bases from J, the gap between germline ends came to 14 bases. The DNA for the CDR3 is TGCGCCAGCAGCTTGGGAGTCCTTGGTTTGGAGCAGTACTTC. Its translation is CASSLGVLGLEQYF.

This chain connects TRBV6-4 to TRBJ2-3, with D uncertain. Germline V gene sequence: CDR1 MRHNA, CDR2 SNTAGT. The CDR3 has 13 residues. Trimming removed 4 bases at V and 3 bases at J, with 8 bases between. CDR3 in amino acids: CASSVQITDTQYF. For the CDR3, the DNA is TGTGCCAGCAGTGTTCAGATTACAGATACGCAGTATTTT.

The V and J genes are TRBV10-3 and TRBJ2-2, with D perhaps TRBD1 (6 bases). CDR1 is ENHRY, CDR2 SYGVKD, per germline. V was clipped by 6 bases and J by 0 bases, with 14 bases between them. The CDR3 has 16 residues. In DNA, the CDR3 is TGTGCCATCAGCCCTGACAGGCTAGCGAACACCGGGGAGCTGTTTTTT. Amino acid sequence: CAISPDRLANTGELFF.

This chain connects TRBV5-4 to TRBJ2-1; TRBD2 matches at 13 bases. V gave up 7 bases and J gave up 7 bases; unmatched junction bases: 5. This CDR3 has 14 amino acids. Germline CDR1 and CDR2: SGHNT and YYREEE (reference sequence). CDR3 region: CASGTSGTLNEQFF. The CDR3 DNA reads as TGTGCCAGCGGGACTAGCGGGACACTAAATGAGCAGTTCTTC.